This record looks at one TCR beta chain sequence and its context. The second PCR ran about 7 to 12 cycles with a sample-barcoded 5' primer and J-beta primers. Tags on each cDNA molecule came from a template-switch adaptor with 12 random nucleotides. MiXCR, run by TCRdb on the 5' RACE reads, gives a single entry per CDR3 protein. The sample holds around 800,000 distinct CDR3 sequences, 25% to 30% seen once. The data are from a study of blood T cells in healthy people across ages. The CDR3 runs 13 residues. V was shortened by 5 bases and J by 10 bases, with 14 bases between the two germline ends. A further study also used this sample, focusing on T cells of mothers and their children. That publication notes: Study donors consisted of a few healthy Caucasian mothers and their six children. Addition of sample barcodes and 2-4 random nucleotides occurred through the M1S primer of the second PCR.

This chain joins TRBV12-3 or TRBV12-4 and TRBJ1-4, with a weak D call TRBD1 (6 bases). Sequenced input: blood. This TCR was sampled from a boy between 5 and 17 years old in good health. The CDR3 sequence: CASSPQQGGKLFF. The CDR3 DNA follows: TGTGCCAGCAGTCCACAACAGGGAGGAAAACTGTTTTTT.